The rows below give T cell receptor beta chains drawn from one sample of a study of siplizumab effects on memory and regulatory T cells. The table came from immunoSEQ multiplex PCR; TCRdb's copy has only in-frame clones and leaves some out. The repertoire has around 100,000 clones, 85% to 95% of them found once; the top ten carry about 0.62%. Sequences were obtained from Tregs sorted from blood. The source of these receptors is a human donor in good health. Both conserved end residues are part of each CDR3. A D gene is named only where the DNA matches it firmly. Expanded clones get a size class; other rows say once, few or many, or leave the size out.

v_call	clone_size	d_call	j_call	cdr3_aa	cdr3_nt
TRBV30	once	-	TRBJ2-4	CAWSVGELAKNIQYF	TGTGCCTGGAGTGTAGGGGAACTAGCCAAAAACATTCAGTACTTC
TRBV5-1	once	-	TRBJ1-5	CASSLAGAGNQPQHF	TGCGCCAGCAGCTTGGCCGGGGCGGGCAATCAGCCCCAGCATTTT
TRBV21-1	-	-	TRBJ2-7	CASSHGAYEQYF	TGTGCCAGCAGCCACGGGGCCTACGAGCAGTACTTC
TRBV5-5	-	TRBD1	TRBJ2-2	CASSSGQLTGELFF	TGTGCCAGCAGCTCGGGACAGCTCACCGGGGAGCTGTTTTTT
TRBV6-6	-	TRBD2	TRBJ2-7	CASRFGTGGLSYEQYF	TGTGCCAGCAGGTTCGGTACGGGAGGGCTGTCCTACGAGCAGTACTTC
TRBV5-1	-	TRBD1	TRBJ2-7	CASSYPGQGAYEQYF	TGCGCCAGCAGCTACCCGGGACAGGGGGCTTACGAGCAGTACTTC
TRBV29-1	-	-	TRBJ2-3	CSVEPGVDTQYF	TGCAGCGTTGAGCCGGGAGTAGATACGCAGTATTTT
TRBV13	-	-	TRBJ2-3	CASSLRLTDTQYF	TGTGCCAGCAGCTTACGACTAACTGATACGCAGTATTTT
TRBV27	-	-	TRBJ2-7	CASRPSGAYEQYF	TGTGCCAGCAGACCGAGTGGGGCCTACGAGCAGTACTTC
TRBV6-1	-	-	TRBJ2-7	CASSPTSGGPYEQYF	TGTGCCAGCAGCCCCACCTCTGGGGGTCCCTACGAGCAGTACTTC
TRBV30	-	-	TRBJ1-6	CAGNSGNNSPLHF	TGTGCCGGGAATTCAGGGAATAATTCACCCCTCCACTTT
TRBV10-3	-	TRBD1	TRBJ1-2	CATLGGYYGYTF	TGTGCCACGCTAGGGGGCTACTATGGCTACACCTTC
TRBV5-1	once	TRBD1	TRBJ1-2	CASSRDSLNYGYTF	TGCGCCAGCAGCAGGGACAGCTTGAACTATGGCTACACCTTC
TRBV2	-	-	TRBJ1-1	CASSPLPAGLNTEAFF	TGTGCCAGCAGCCCCCTTCCGGCAGGCTTGAACACTGAAGCTTTCTTT
TRBV19	-	-	TRBJ1-5	CASSRGPNQPQHF	TGTGCCAGTAGTCGGGGGCCCAATCAGCCCCAGCATTTT
TRBV2	-	TRBD1	TRBJ2-1	CASRGRGNEQFF	TGTGCCAGCAGAGGCAGGGGGAATGAGCAGTTCTTC
TRBV5-1	-	TRBD1	TRBJ1-2	CASSLVGGEYGYTF	TGCGCCAGCAGCTTGGTAGGGGGCGAGTATGGCTACACCTTC